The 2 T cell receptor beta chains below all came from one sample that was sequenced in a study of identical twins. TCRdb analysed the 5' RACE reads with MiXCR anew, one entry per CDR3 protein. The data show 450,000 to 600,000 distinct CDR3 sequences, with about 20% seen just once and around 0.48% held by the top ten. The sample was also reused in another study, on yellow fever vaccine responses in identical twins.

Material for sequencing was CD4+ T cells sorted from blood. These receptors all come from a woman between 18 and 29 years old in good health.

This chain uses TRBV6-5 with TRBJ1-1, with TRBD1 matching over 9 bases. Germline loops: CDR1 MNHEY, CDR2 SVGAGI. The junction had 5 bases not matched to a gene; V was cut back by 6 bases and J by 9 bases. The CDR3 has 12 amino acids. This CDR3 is CASSLGTGKAFF. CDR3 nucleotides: TGTGCCAGCAGCCTCGGGACAGGGAAAGCTTTCTTT.

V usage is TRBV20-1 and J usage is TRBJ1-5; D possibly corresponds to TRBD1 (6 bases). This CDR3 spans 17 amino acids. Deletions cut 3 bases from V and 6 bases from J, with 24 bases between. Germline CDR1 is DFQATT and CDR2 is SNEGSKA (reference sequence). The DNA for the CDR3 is TGCAGTGCTAGGTCCCGGGACATTTTTAGGGGCGCTCAGCCCCAGCATTTT. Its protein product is CSARSRDIFRGAQPQHF.